Reported below is one T cell receptor (beta chain). Its specificity is not known. This sample was taken from a study of CD8+ T cells in alopecia areata. The wider study: Tofacitinib exposure lasted 6 to 18 months, followed by 6 months off drug.

Punch biopsies of lesional scalp, plus peripheral blood, were taken from alopecia areata patients. Study results and limitations: Normal scalp showed lower clonality than lesional scalp, especially alopecia totalis/universalis.

The authors extracted RNA and reverse transcribed it into cDNA as the sequencing template. Libraries were prepared by immunoSEQ multiplex PCR; TCRdb keeps only in-frame clonotypes and omits some of them. The sample yields roughly 150,000 clones, 50% to 65% seen once. The CDR3 contains 13 residues. The germline CDR1 and CDR2 sequences are SQVTM and ANQGSEA. The germline V and J ends were trimmed by 3 bases and 0 bases, with 5 bases remaining between them. The receptor comes from a human donor with alopecia areata. Sequencing used CD8+ T cells sorted from blood, obtained at week 0. The chain couples TRBV29-1 to TRBJ2-2; no definite D call. The CDR3 loop is CSVDQTNTGELFF. CDR3 coding DNA: TGCAGCGTTGACCAGACGAACACCGGGGAGCTGTTTTTT.